This TCR beta chain was recorded in a study of T cell responses to AZD1222 COVID-19 vaccine. The method was immunoSEQ multiplex PCR; TCRdb's version includes in-frame clones alone and lacks a portion of them. This sample has more than 110,000 clones, with approximately 93% found just once. The CDR3 runs 15 residues. The trim removed 2 bases at V and 1 base at J, leaving 0 bases unmatched. The germline CDR1 and CDR2 sequences are MDHEN and SYDVKM. The material sequenced was peripheral blood, taken on day 0 of AZD1222 vaccination. This sequence originates from an adult in good health. This chain links TRBV28 with TRBJ2-2; 8 positions agree with TRBD2. CDR3 DNA: TGTGCCAGCAGTTTAACTAGCGGGAACACCGGGGAGCTGTTTTTT. This codes for CASSLTSGNTGELFF.